These T cell receptor beta chains were read from a single sample in a study of T cell responses to AZD1222 COVID-19 vaccine. Assay used: immunoSEQ multiplex PCR; TCRdb lists only in-frame clones, some missing. The table includes about 100,000 clones, more than 75% detected once. The source was peripheral blood, collected on day 0 of AZD1222 vaccination. The origin of the receptors is an adult in good health. Both conserved end residues are part of each CDR3. Fields, in order: CDR3 length, V gene, D gene, J gene, CDR3 protein, CDR3 DNA. The D gene is left open where the match is weak.

CDR3 length: 15
V gene: TRBV28
D gene: TRBD1
J gene: TRBJ1-2
CDR3 protein: CASSLVGTGFNGYTF
CDR3 DNA: TGTGCCAGCAGTTTGGTTGGGACAGGGTTCAATGGCTACACCTTC

CDR3 length: 16
V gene: TRBV4-1
D gene: -
J gene: TRBJ1-2
CDR3 protein: CASSQGADMGISGYTF
CDR3 DNA: TGCGCCAGCAGCCAAGGGGCTGATATGGGGATCAGTGGCTACACCTTC

CDR3 length: 19
V gene: TRBV11-2
D gene: -
J gene: TRBJ1-3
CDR3 protein: CASSPRPVLEPSSGNTIYF
CDR3 DNA: TGTGCCAGCAGCCCCCGGCCAGTCCTAGAGCCTAGCTCTGGAAACACCATATATTTT

CDR3 length: 16
V gene: TRBV5-4
D gene: -
J gene: TRBJ2-6
CDR3 protein: CASSYGGQTGANVLTF
CDR3 DNA: TGTGCCAGCAGCTACGGGGGGCAAACTGGGGCCAACGTCCTGACTTTC

CDR3 length: 14
V gene: TRBV2
D gene: TRBD1
J gene: TRBJ1-1
CDR3 protein: CASSTGGRGTEAFF
CDR3 DNA: TGTGCCAGCAGTACAGGGGGCCGTGGCACTGAAGCTTTCTTT

CDR3 length: 14
V gene: TRBV5-6
D gene: -
J gene: TRBJ2-7
CDR3 protein: CASSFFGGTYEQYF
CDR3 DNA: TGTGCCAGCAGCTTTTTCGGGGGCACCTACGAGCAGTACTTC

CDR3 length: 15
V gene: TRBV28
D gene: -
J gene: TRBJ2-5
CDR3 protein: CASSLLQGPGETQYF
CDR3 DNA: TGTGCCAGCAGTCTATTACAGGGTCCCGGGGAGACCCAGTACTTC

CDR3 length: 14
V gene: TRBV5-1
D gene: -
J gene: TRBJ2-3
CDR3 protein: CASSSGTSTDTQYF
CDR3 DNA: TGCGCCAGCAGCTCCGGGACTAGCACAGATACGCAGTATTTT

CDR3 length: 13
V gene: TRBV14
D gene: TRBD2
J gene: TRBJ2-5
CDR3 protein: CATGTSGAEAQYF
CDR3 DNA: TGTGCCACAGGGACTAGCGGGGCCGAGGCCCAGTACTTC

CDR3 length: 16
V gene: TRBV10-3
D gene: TRBD1
J gene: TRBJ1-2
CDR3 protein: CAISDPRQGISYGYTF
CDR3 DNA: TGTGCCATCAGTGACCCTAGACAGGGGATAAGCTATGGCTACACCTTC

CDR3 length: 13
V gene: TRBV5-1
D gene: -
J gene: TRBJ2-1
CDR3 protein: CASSRDLYNEQFF
CDR3 DNA: TGCGCCAGCAGCCGGGACCTCTACAATGAGCAGTTCTTC

CDR3 length: 14
V gene: TRBV29-1
D gene: -
J gene: TRBJ2-7
CDR3 protein: CSVEGVRGAYEQYF
CDR3 DNA: TGCAGCGTTGAAGGGGTCAGAGGAGCCTACGAGCAGTACTTC

CDR3 length: 11
V gene: TRBV28
D gene: -
J gene: TRBJ2-5
CDR3 protein: CASSLRETQYF
CDR3 DNA: TGTGCCAGCAGTTTACGGGAGACCCAGTACTTC

CDR3 length: 11
V gene: TRBV6-5
D gene: -
J gene: TRBJ1-2
CDR3 protein: CASTRGSGYTF
CDR3 DNA: TGTGCCAGCACCCGCGGGTCTGGCTACACCTTC

CDR3 length: 15
V gene: TRBV7-2
D gene: -
J gene: TRBJ2-5
CDR3 protein: CASSSRGTGWETQYF
CDR3 DNA: TGTGCCAGCAGCTCAAGAGGAACAGGGTGGGAGACCCAGTACTTC

CDR3 length: 14
V gene: TRBV5-6
D gene: TRBD1
J gene: TRBJ1-2
CDR3 protein: CASSLGQGISGYTF
CDR3 DNA: TGTGCCAGCAGCTTGGGACAGGGGATTAGTGGCTACACCTTC

CDR3 length: 19
V gene: TRBV24-1
D gene: TRBD1
J gene: TRBJ1-4
CDR3 protein: CATSDLRGNRGRRGEKLFF
CDR3 DNA: TGTGCCACCAGTGATTTGAGGGGCAACAGGGGGCGAAGAGGTGAAAAACTGTTTTTT